This T cell receptor (beta chain) was sequenced for a study of T cell responses to AZD1222 COVID-19 vaccine (TCRdb year 2021). Background for the entire study: Because spike-specific TCR depth and breadth did not differ between the two schedules, AZD1222 recipients who got a second dose at roughly 4 weeks were pooled with those who got a second dose at roughly 12 weeks. A total of about 250 trial participants underwent TCR sequencing, of whom some 200 had received two doses of AZD1222 and approximately 26 had received two doses of the MenACWY control vaccine. Trial participants were enrolled into age subgroups of 18-55, 56-69 and 70-plus years, which contained about 150, 27 and 61 TCR-sequenced participants, respectively. General findings and caveats noted by the study authors: Reportedly, almost half of the unique spike-specific TCRs recognized epitopes lying outside the regions that are mutated in the B.1.351 and B.1.1.7 variants. No day 14 peak-response samples were available, so repertoires were characterized only after the peak T cell response. Conclusions about previously exposed vaccinees are limited because only five or six AZD1222 recipients were SARS-CoV-2 seropositive at baseline. Spike-specific TCR breadth and depth rose significantly after two AZD1222 doses compared with day 0 and with MenACWY recipients. Participants were mostly white British and included more females than males, and it was suggested by the authors that clonal diversity may have been underestimated. The vaccine-associated CD4 TCRs covered the entire spike protein, and the dominant responses fell in regions 160-218 and 743-854. In the small 56-69-year group, the increase in depth fell short of significance, most likely because of low power.

The CDR3 runs 16 amino acids, cysteine and phenylalanine included. CDR3 DNA is the only sequence kept; it has 48 bases, read in frame from the first base. V ends up 2 bases short and J 8 bases short, with an unmatched junction base count of 10. The germline V gene supplies CDR1 SGHTA and CDR2 FQGTGA. The CDR3 regions of human TCRbeta chains were subjected to immunosequencing. The authors' pipeline ran thus. TCRs in the repertoires were matched against a reference library of SARS-CoV-2-specific TCRs that had been generated with the MIRA antigen-specificity platform. Breadth was defined as the fraction of unique TCRs that were SARS-CoV-2-associated. Depth was defined as the fraction of total T cells that were SARS-CoV-2-associated. Using the MIRA data, each spike-specific TCR was assigned both to the spike region to which the TCR was reactive and to a CD4 or CD8 class. Log10-transformed breadth and depth values were compared by one-way ANOVA with Sidak's multiple comparisons tests. TCRdb stores this immuneACCESS table with in-frame sequences only. Part of the clones is absent; in the studies checked, under half of the shortfall reflects unresolved V genes, and no reason is known for the rest. D and trimming come from the DNA, and the V and J calls and clone size come from that table. The table for this sample lists 90,000 to 120,000 clones; roughly 90% of them were counted only once. 5.5% to 8.5% of the sample lies in the top ten.

On this clone: The antigen this receptor binds is unknown. Qualities for individual bases were not recorded, and no much larger clone is one base off.

Taken with the paper, the label for time point translates to: baseline before first vaccination. The vaccinee samples were drawn from two UK trials, COV001 and COV002, one of which was a single-blind randomized controlled phase 2/3 trial testing AZD1222 (ChAdOx1 nCoV-19) in healthy adults. Trial participant PBMC samples were collected at day 0 and day 28 after the second dose for TCRbeta chain sequencing. This TCR was sampled from an adult in good health. The material was peripheral blood, obtained on day 0 of AZD1222 vaccination. The chain uses TRBV7-3 and TRBJ2-1, and 9 junction bases match TRBD2. In nucleotide form, the sequence is TGTGCCAGCAGCTTAGCACCTCGGACTAGCGTCTATGAGCAGTTCTTC. This translates into CASSLAPRTSVYEQFF.